These 7 T cell receptor beta chains share one sample of origin, sequenced in a study of OX40 agonist ivuxolimab in advanced cancers. The method was immunoSEQ multiplex PCR; TCRdb's version includes in-frame clones alone and lacks a portion of them. The sample shows over 15,000 clones, 73% of them seen only once. The specimen was CD4+ or CD8+ T cells sorted from blood, collected in a trial of the OX40 agonist ivuxolimab. All receptors come from an adult with an advanced solid tumor such as melanoma, head and neck, liver or kidney cancer.

The CDR3, as DNA: TGCGCCAGCAGCTTCAAGGGGGCCGGGGAGCTGTTTTTT. It yields the protein CASSFKGAGELFF. The chain is built from TRBV5-1 and TRBJ2-2, with D possibly being TRBD1 (6 bases). V lost 2 bases, J lost 6 bases, and 8 bases lay in between. The CDR3 runs 13 residues. Germline values: CDR1 SGHRS, CDR2 YFSETQ.

The V call is TRBV2, the J call TRBJ2-3; D uncertain. The CDR3 spans 13 residues. CDR1 is SNHLY and CDR2 is FYNNEI in the germline V gene. V was cut by 8 bases and J by 1 base, with 10 bases left in between. DNA for the CDR3: TGTGCCAGCCTGGTCGGCCGCACAGATACGCAGTATTTT. Its translation: CASLVGRTDTQYF.

The rearrangement joins TRBV13 to TRBJ2-7, with D tentatively TRBD1 or TRBD2 (5 bases each). V lost 8 bases and J lost 6, with 14 bases in between. Germline V gene sequence: CDR1 PRHDT, CDR2 FYEKMQ (reference sequence). CDR3 length: 12 residues. Here the CDR3 DNA reads TGTGCCAGCGGCTCCCCAGGGACCGAGCAGTACTTC. Translation gives CASGSPGTEQYF.

The chain links TRBV9 to TRBJ1-4; D possibly corresponds to TRBD1 (5 bases). Per the germline V gene, CDR1 is SGDLS and CDR2 is YYNGEE. CDR3 length: 15 amino acids. V was cut by 0 bases and J by 8 bases, with 14 bases left in between. The CDR3 bases are TGTGCCAGCAGCGTAGATCAGACAGCTGGGGAAAAACTGTTTTTT. This translates into CASSVDQTAGEKLFF. Variable domain in full (rest from reference TRBV9 and TRBJ1-4): DSGVTQTPKHLITATGQRVTLRCSPRSGDLSVYWYQQSLDQGLQFLIQYYNGEERAKGNILERFSAQQFPDLHSELNLSSLELGDSALYFCASSVDQTAGEKLFFGSGTQLSVL.

This chain links TRBV11-2 with TRBJ1-1; 9 bases align to TRBD1. V was clipped by 1 base and J by 1 base; unmatched bases: 1. The CDR3 length is 15 residues. Looked up from germline, CDR1 is SGHAT and CDR2 is FQNNGV. The CDR3 DNA is TGTGCCAGCAGCTTAGCGGGACAGGGGAACACTGAAGCTTTCTTT. Amino acid sequence: CASSLAGQGNTEAFF.

The chain joins TRBV9 to TRBJ2-3; either TRBD1 or TRBD2 may supply D (5 bases each). The CDR3 contains 15 residues. The germline V gene encodes CDR1 SGDLS and CDR2 YYNGEE. The V end was cut by 0 bases, the J end by 4 bases, with 12 bases between. DNA of the CDR3: TGTGCCAGCAGCGTAGGAGGTCTGGGGGCAGATACGCAGTATTTT. It codes for CASSVGGLGADTQYF. The full variable domain, its missing parts supplied by reference TRBV9 and TRBJ2-3, is DSGVTQTPKHLITATGQRVTLRCSPRSGDLSVYWYQQSLDQGLQFLIQYYNGEERAKGNILERFSAQQFPDLHSELNLSSLELGDSALYFCASSVGGLGADTQYFGPGTRLTVL.

The chain couples TRBV27 to TRBJ2-3; TRBD1 matches 7 bases. Germline trimming cut 5 bases from V and 0 bases from J; bases unmatched to any gene: 11. Per the germline V gene, CDR1 is MNHEY and CDR2 is SMNVEV (reference sequence). CDR3 size: 17 residues. The CDR3 protein is CASSLKTGATSTDTQYF. In nucleotides, the CDR3 is TGTGCCAGCAGTCTAAAAACAGGGGCGACTAGCACAGATACGCAGTATTTT.